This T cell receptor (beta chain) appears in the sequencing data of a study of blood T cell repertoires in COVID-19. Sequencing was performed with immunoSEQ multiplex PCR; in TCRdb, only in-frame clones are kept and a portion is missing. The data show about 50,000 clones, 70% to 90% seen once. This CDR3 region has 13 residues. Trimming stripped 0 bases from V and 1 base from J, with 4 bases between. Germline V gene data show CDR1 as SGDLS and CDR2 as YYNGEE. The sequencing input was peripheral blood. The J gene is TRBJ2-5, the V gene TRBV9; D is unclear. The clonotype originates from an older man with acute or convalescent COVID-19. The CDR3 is CASSVDFQETQYF. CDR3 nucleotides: TGTGCCAGCAGCGTAGACTTCCAAGAGACCCAGTACTTC.